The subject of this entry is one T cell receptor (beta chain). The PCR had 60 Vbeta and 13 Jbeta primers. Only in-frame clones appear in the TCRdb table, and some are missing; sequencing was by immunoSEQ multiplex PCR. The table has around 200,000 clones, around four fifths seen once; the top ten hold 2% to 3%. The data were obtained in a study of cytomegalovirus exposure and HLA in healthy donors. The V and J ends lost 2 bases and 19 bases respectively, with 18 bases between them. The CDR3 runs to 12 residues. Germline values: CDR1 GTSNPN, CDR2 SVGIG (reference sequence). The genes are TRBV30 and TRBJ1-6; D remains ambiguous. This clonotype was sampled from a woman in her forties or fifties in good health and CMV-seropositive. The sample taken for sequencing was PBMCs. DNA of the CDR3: TGTGCCTGGAGTCCCGGCGGCAGTTCTTATCACTTT. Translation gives CAWSPGGSSYHF.